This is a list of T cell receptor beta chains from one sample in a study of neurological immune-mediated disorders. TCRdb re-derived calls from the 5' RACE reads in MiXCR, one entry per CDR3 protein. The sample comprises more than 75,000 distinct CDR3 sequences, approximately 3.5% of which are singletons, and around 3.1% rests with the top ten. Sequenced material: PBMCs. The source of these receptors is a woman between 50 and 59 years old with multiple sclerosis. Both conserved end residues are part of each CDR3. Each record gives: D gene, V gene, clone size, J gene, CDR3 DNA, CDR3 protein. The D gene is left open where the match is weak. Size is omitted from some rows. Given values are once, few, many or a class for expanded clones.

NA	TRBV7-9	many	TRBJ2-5	TGTGCCAGCAGCCCACTTGGGGACAAGTACCAAGAGACCCAGTACTTC	CASSPLGDKYQETQYF
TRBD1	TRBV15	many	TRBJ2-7	TGTGCCACCAGCGGAAGGACAGGGGGCGTCGAGCAGTACTTC	CATSGRTGGVEQYF
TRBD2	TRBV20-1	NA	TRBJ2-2	TGCAGTGCTAGAGGGAGATATCGGGGGGGCACCGGGGAGCTGTTTTTT	CSARGRYRGGTGELFF
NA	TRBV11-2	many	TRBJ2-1	TGTGCCAGCAGCTACAGGGTATCGGTGATTGTCAATGAGCAGTTCTTC	CASSYRVSVIVNEQFF
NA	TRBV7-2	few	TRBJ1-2	TGTGCCAGCAGCTTAGTATCAGGGGACTATGGCTACACCTTC	CASSLVSGDYGYTF
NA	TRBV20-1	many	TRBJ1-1	TGCAGTGCTACCCAGACAGGGAACACTGAAGCTTTCTTT	CSATQTGNTEAFF
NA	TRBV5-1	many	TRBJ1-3	TGCGCCAGCAGCCCAGATGGAGCGTCTGGAAACACCATATATTTT	CASSPDGASGNTIYF
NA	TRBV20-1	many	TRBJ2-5	TGCAGTGCCCCCCAGGGCCAGGCAGAGACCCAGTACTTC	CSAPQGQAETQYF
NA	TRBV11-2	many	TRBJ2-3	TGTGCCAGCAGCTTGACACAGAAAGATACGCAGTATTTT	CASSLTQKDTQYF
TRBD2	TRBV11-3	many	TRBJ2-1	TGTGCCAGCAGCTTAGGGGTGCGGGGGGGGATCAACTACAATGAGCAGTTCTTC	CASSLGVRGGINYNEQFF
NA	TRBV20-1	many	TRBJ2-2	TGCAGTGCCGCCGGGCAATCGAACACCGGGGAGCTGTTTTTT	CSAAGQSNTGELFF
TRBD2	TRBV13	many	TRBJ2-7	TGTGCCAGCAGCCCCCCACCGGGACTAGCGGGGGGGCGCACCTACGAGCAGTACTTC	CASSPPPGLAGGRTYEQYF
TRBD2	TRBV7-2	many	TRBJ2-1	TGTGCCAGCAGCCCCTCAGCGGGGGGTTACAATGAGCAGTTCTTC	CASSPSAGGYNEQFF
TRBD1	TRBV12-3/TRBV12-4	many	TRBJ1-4	TGTGCCAGCAGTTCGCGGACAGGGGGGAACTCTTTT	CASSSRTGGNSF
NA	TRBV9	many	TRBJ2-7	TGTGCCAGCAGCCCGGATGGGGACCACTCCTACGAGCAGTACTTC	CASSPDGDHSYEQYF
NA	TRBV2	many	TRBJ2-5	TGTGCCAGCGGGACACAAGAGACCCAGTACTTC	CASGTQETQYF
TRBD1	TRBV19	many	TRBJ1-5	TGTGCCAGTAGCGGACAGGCCAATCAGCCCCAGCATTTT	CASSGQANQPQHF
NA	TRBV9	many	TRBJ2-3	TGTGCCAGCAGCGTAGAAGACGGACAGAGAAGCACAGATACGCAGTATTTT	CASSVEDGQRSTDTQYF
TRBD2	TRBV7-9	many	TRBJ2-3	TGTGCCAGCAGATCTACTAGCGGGACCACAGATACGCAGTATTTT	CASRSTSGTTDTQYF
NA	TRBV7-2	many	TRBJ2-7	TGTGCCAGCAGCTTAATTGGGACGGAAACATACGAGCAGTACTTC	CASSLIGTETYEQYF
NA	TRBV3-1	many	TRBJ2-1	TGTGCCAGCAGCCAAACCCAGGACGATGAGCAGTTCTTC	CASSQTQDDEQFF
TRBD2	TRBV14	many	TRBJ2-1	TGTGCCAGCAGCCTACTAGCGGGGGGGGCCAATGAGCAGTTCTTC	CASSLLAGGANEQFF
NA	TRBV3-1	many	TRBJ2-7	TGTGCCAGCAGCCAATTCGGGATCTCCTACGAGCAGTACTTC	CASSQFGISYEQYF
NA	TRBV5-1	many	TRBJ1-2	TGCGCCAGCAGCTTGGATGCGGTGGCGGCTGGCTACACCTTC	CASSLDAVAAGYTF
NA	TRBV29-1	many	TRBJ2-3	TGCAGCGTTGAATCGAAACAGGGAAGCACAGATACGCAGTATTTT	CSVESKQGSTDTQYF
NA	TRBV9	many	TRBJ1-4	TGTGCCAGCAGCGTGGCCCATGGAGATGAAAAACTGTTTTTT	CASSVAHGDEKLFF
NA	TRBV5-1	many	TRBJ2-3	TGCGCCAGCACAGGGACCCTGAGCACAGATACGCAGTATTTT	CASTGTLSTDTQYF
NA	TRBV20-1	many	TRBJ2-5	TGCAGTGCAAGGACCGCAGAAATACAAGAGACCCAGTACTTC	CSARTAEIQETQYF
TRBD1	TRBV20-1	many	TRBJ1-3	TGCAGTGCAGCCGACAGGGCCAGAAACACCATATATTTT	CSAADRARNTIYF
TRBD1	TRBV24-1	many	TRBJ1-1	TGTGCCACCAGTGATGGCCCAGGGGGAAGTACTGAAGCTTTCTTT	CATSDGPGGSTEAFF
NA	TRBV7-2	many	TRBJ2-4	TGTGCCAGCAGCGCCCGGGACGCAATAAACATTCAGTACTTC	CASSARDAINIQYF
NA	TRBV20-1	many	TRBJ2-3	TGCAGTGCTAGAGATCGGCACAGGGCATCCACAGATACGCAGTATTTT	CSARDRHRASTDTQYF
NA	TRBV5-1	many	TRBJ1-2	TGCGCCAGCAGCTTGGCCCCGGCCGCGGGGGGTGGCTACACCTTC	CASSLAPAAGGGYTF
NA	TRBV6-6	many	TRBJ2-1	TGTGCCAGCAGTTACTCGACACCCTCCTACAATGAGCAGTTCTTC	CASSYSTPSYNEQFF
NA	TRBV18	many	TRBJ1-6	TGTGCCAGCTCTTCAATATGGAGTGTGGAGGGGACCCTCCACTTT	CASSSIWSVEGTLHF
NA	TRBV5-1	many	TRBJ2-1	TGCGCCAGCAGCTTGGTCCCAGGGAATAACAATGAGCAGTTCTTC	CASSLVPGNNNEQFF